The 26 T cell receptor beta chains below come from one sample, sequenced in a study of naive and memory T cell subsets. An equimolar mix of two oligonucleotides served as the beta constant-region primer for TRBC1 and TRBC2. TCRdb independently ran MiXCR on the UMI-ligation and nested PCR reads; one entry per CDR3 protein. The table shows roughly 98,000 distinct CDR3 sequences, with about 7% occurring only once. Sequenced input: central memory CD4+ T cells from blood. The origin of the receptors is a human donor in good health.

There are many counts of this clonotype. V and J are TRBV7-9 and TRBJ2-2; 9 bases match TRBD1. CDR1 SEHNR and CDR2 FQNEAQ come from the germline V gene (reference sequence). V shed 3 bases, J shed 6 bases, and the junction held 11 bases outside the gene matches. This CDR3 is built from 17 residues. The CDR3 sequence: CASSFRTGGAGSGELFF. In DNA, the CDR3 is TGTGCCAGCAGCTTTCGTACAGGGGGCGCAGGATCCGGGGAGCTGTTTTTT.

This clonotype was recorded at least ten times. The chain joins TRBV12-3 or TRBV12-4 to TRBJ1-4; no definite D call. The ends were cut back, 1 base at V and 0 bases at J, with 3 bases in the middle. The CDR3 has 14 residues. The CDR3 coding sequence is TGTGCCAGCAGTTTAGGATCAACTAATGAAAAACTGTTTTTT. Translating it yields CASSLGSTNEKLFF.

The rearrangement joins TRBV4-3 to TRBJ2-1, with D maybe TRBD2 (7 bases). The CDR3 covers 16 residues. V lost 4 bases and J 3 bases, leaving 16 bases between the germline ends. Germline CDR1 LGHNA, CDR2 YSLEER. Written as DNA, the CDR3 is TGCGCCAGCAGCCCGCGCGCGGGGGCGAGCTACAATGAGCAGTTCTTC. The encoded protein is CASSPRAGASYNEQFF.

This clonotype has just a few counts. The CDR3 DNA sequence: TGTGCCACCAGTGGGGCGGGACAGGGGAGAAATGAGCAGTTCTTC. This translates into CATSGAGQGRNEQFF. The rearrangement uses TRBV24-1 and TRBJ2-1; 10 bases agree with TRBD1. The ends lost 5 bases at V and 7 bases at J; junction bases unmatched: 7. From germline, CDR1 is KGHDR and CDR2 SFDVKD. The CDR3 loop spans 15 amino acids.

The chain is built from TRBV20-1 and TRBJ2-7; D is ambiguous. The germline gives CDR1 DFQATT, CDR2 SNEGSKA (reference sequence). The CDR3 runs to 15 residues. The V end was cut by 3 bases, the J end by 5 bases, with 20 bases between. CDR3 loop: CSASAPPPSGDEQYF. The CDR3 DNA sequence: TGCAGTGCTAGTGCCCCCCCGCCCTCGGGCGACGAGCAGTACTTC.

The chain recombines TRBV24-1 with TRBJ2-1; 11 bases are a match to TRBD2. The CDR3 totals 15 residues. J was trimmed by 6 bases and V by 5 bases; bases with no gene match: 5. The germline V gene encodes CDR1 KGHDR and CDR2 SFDVKD. The CDR3 nucleotides read TGTGCCACCAGTGGTGATAGCGGGGGGGCCAATGAGCAGTTCTTC. Its protein product is CATSGDSGGANEQFF.

This clonotype was counted a few times. The rearrangement joins TRBV6-6 to TRBJ2-7; D is perhaps TRBD1 (6 bases). The CDR3 is 13 residues long. Looked up from germline, CDR1 is MNHNY and CDR2 is SVGAGI (reference sequence). Deletions cut 7 bases from V and 1 base from J, with 11 bases between. CDR3 amino acids: CASTNGQSYEQYF. For the CDR3, the DNA is TGTGCCAGCACTAACGGACAGTCCTACGAGCAGTACTTC.

This clonotype was picked up many times. The chain couples TRBV7-2 to TRBJ2-3; 8 positions match TRBD2. The germline CDR1 and CDR2 sequences are SGHTA and FQGNSA. The CDR3 sequence is 15 residues long. V lost 2 bases to trimming and J lost 1 base; unmatched junction nucleotides: 2. CDR3 protein: CASSLREGRTDTQYF. Here the CDR3 DNA reads TGTGCCAGCAGCTTACGGGAGGGCCGCACAGATACGCAGTATTTT. Using reference TRBV7-2 and TRBJ2-3 for the parts outside the CDR3, the full variable domain is GAGVSQSPSNKVTEKGKDVELRCDPISGHTALYWYRQSLGQGLEFLIYFQGNSAPDKSGLPSDRFSAERTGGSVSTLTIQRTQQEDSAVYLCASSLREGRTDTQYFGPGTRLTVL.

This clonotype was seen more than once but under ten times. The DNA is left out, because the CDR3 cannot be placed on it with certainty; the CDR3 is given as TCRdb lists it. The chain recombines TRBV20-1 with TRBJ2-1; the table's D call TRBD1 went unverified against the DNA. Germline V gene data show CDR1 as DFQATT and CDR2 as SNEGSKA (reference sequence). The CDR3 is 22 amino acids long, termini counted. The CDR3 loop is CSARGTMSSSSGQGLPDNEQFF.

This clonotype has at least ten counts. The genes are TRBV7-8 and TRBJ1-2; TRBD1 aligns across 7 bases. The CDR3 is made up of 15 amino acids. With 1 base clipped from V and 4 bases from J, the junction kept 6 bases outside the gene matches. Germline assignment: CDR1 SGHVS and CDR2 FQNEAQ. DNA of the CDR3: TGTGCCAGCAGCTTAGTTAAACAGGGGATCTATGGCTACACCTTC. It encodes CASSLVKQGIYGYTF.

The chain joins TRBV4-2 to TRBJ2-3; 13 nucleotides align to TRBD2. Losses at the gene ends were 0 bases for V and 3 bases for J; bases not matched to a gene: 3. In germline, CDR1 is LGHNA, CDR2 YNFKEQ. This CDR3 has 17 residues. The CDR3 bases are TGTGCCAGCAGCCAAGAGAGGACTAGCGGGAGTACAGATACGCAGTATTTT. Its translation is CASSQERTSGSTDTQYF.

This clonotype was seen only a few times. V gene TRBV3-1 combines with J gene TRBJ1-3; D not resolved. Germline lookup yields CDR1 LGHDT and CDR2 YNNKEL (reference sequence). The CDR3 spans 14 residues. Trimming removed 3 bases from V and 3 bases from J, with 9 bases in between. The CDR3 DNA follows: TGTGCCAGCAGCCATTTGGGCAGTGGAAACACCATATATTTT. Its protein product is CASSHLGSGNTIYF.

This clonotype has a count of ten or more. The rearrangement uses TRBV19 and TRBJ2-1; D uncertain. The CDR3 extends over 11 amino acids. Trimming pared 8 bases from V and 4 bases from J, leaving 6 bases between. Per germline, CDR1 LNHDA and CDR2 SQIVND (reference sequence). Here the CDR3 reads CASRQYNEQFF. Written as DNA, the CDR3 is TGTGCCAGTCGTCAGTACAATGAGCAGTTCTTC. The variable domain in full, completed from reference TRBV19 and TRBJ2-1, reads DGGITQSPKYLFRKEGQNVTLSCEQNLNHDAMYWYRQDPGQGLRLIYYSQIVNDFQKGDIAEGYSVSREKKESFPLTVTSAQKNPTAFYLCASRQYNEQFFGPGTRLTVL.

This clonotype was detected many times. The rearrangement links TRBV4-2 to TRBJ1-3, with a tentative D call TRBD1 (5 bases). The germline gives CDR1 LGHNA, CDR2 YNFKEQ. V gave up 4 bases and J gave up 0 bases, with 16 bases separating them. The CDR3 runs 17 residues. This chain's CDR3 is CASSPGPLQASGNTIYF. The CDR3 DNA reads TGTGCCAGCAGCCCCGGACCTTTACAGGCCTCTGGAAACACCATATATTTT.

This clonotype has a handful of counts. The rearrangement joins TRBV21-1 to TRBJ2-3; the table's D call, TRBD1, was not checked against the DNA. TRBV21-1 is a documented pseudogene. This CDR3 has 15 amino acids. The CDR3 region is CASSNRGVGTDTQYF. The CDR3 DNA reads TGTGCCAGCAGCAACCGGGGGGTAGGCACAGATACGCAGTATTTT.

This clonotype was picked up many times. The chain joins TRBV28 to TRBJ2-3, with 10 bases that match TRBD2. Trimming cost V 5 bases and J 6 bases; bases outside gene matches: 11. This CDR3 is 16 amino acids long. CDR1 and CDR2 (germline): MDHEN, SYDVKM. CDR3 amino acids: CASSPHLAGATDTQYF. In DNA form, the CDR3 reads TGTGCCAGCAGTCCTCATCTAGCGGGGGCCACCGATACGCAGTATTTT. Full variable domain (outside the CDR3, taken from reference TRBV28 and TRBJ2-3): DVKVTQSSRYLVKRTGEKVFLECVQDMDHENMFWYRQDPGLGLRLIYFSYDVKMKEKGDIPEGYSVSREKKERFSLILESASTNQTSMYLCASSPHLAGATDTQYFGPGTRLTVL.

This clonotype occurred many times. The chain carries TRBV12-3 or TRBV12-4 and TRBJ2-5; D is unresolved. Trimming shortened V by 3 bases and J by 5 bases, and 7 bases separated the two germline ends. This CDR3 contains 12 residues. The CDR3 spells CASSFSGETQYF. The DNA for the CDR3 is TGTGCCAGCAGTTTCTCAGGCGAGACCCAGTACTTC.

The chain uses TRBV9 and TRBJ2-1; possibly TRBD1 for D (6 bases). The CDR3 spans 18 residues. Germline CDR1 is SGDLS and CDR2 is YYNGEE. V dropped 3 bases and J dropped 0 bases, with 19 bases sitting between them. In nucleotides, the CDR3 is TGTGCCAGCAGCGCCAAAATACAGGGTATTGGCTCCTACAATGAGCAGTTCTTC. It yields the protein CASSAKIQGIGSYNEQFF.

Many counts were recorded for this clonotype. The CDR3, as DNA: TGTGCCAGCAGCCAAGGGTGGGAGACCCAGTACTTC. Its translation: CASSQGWETQYF. The V and J genes are TRBV3-1 and TRBJ2-5; D gene unclear. From germline, CDR1 is LGHDT and CDR2 YNNKEL (reference sequence). CDR3 length: 12 amino acids. Trimming removed 1 base at V and 5 bases at J, with 5 bases between.

This clonotype occurred a few times. The chain combines TRBV20-1 with TRBJ2-3; D may be TRBD1 (6 bases). The CDR3 has 14 residues. The germline V and J ends were trimmed by 4 bases and 0 bases, with 11 bases remaining between them. In germline, CDR1 is DFQATT, CDR2 SNEGSKA (reference sequence). The chain's CDR3 is CSATRRGSTDTQYF. The CDR3 region has the DNA TGCAGTGCTACGCGAAGGGGGAGCACAGATACGCAGTATTTT.

In this sample, this clonotype turned up many times. The V and J genes are TRBV5-5 and TRBJ2-5; D gene ambiguous. Deletions cut 0 bases from V and 5 bases from J, with 14 bases between. The CDR3 runs to 15 residues. Germline V lookup: CDR1 SGHKS, CDR2 YYEKEE (reference sequence). The chain's CDR3 is CASSLVPVQVETQYF. CDR3 coding DNA: TGTGCCAGCAGCTTGGTCCCCGTTCAAGTGGAGACCCAGTACTTC. Full variable domain (missing parts from reference TRBV5-5 and TRBJ2-5): DAGVTQSPTHLIKTRGQQVTLRCSPISGHKSVSWYQQVLGQGPQFIFQYYEKEERGRGNFPDRFSARQFPNYSSELNVNALLLGDSALYLCASSLVPVQVETQYFGPGTRLLVL.

The V and J genes are TRBV7-2 and TRBJ1-5; D unresolved. This CDR3 region has 13 residues. Germline loops: CDR1 SGHTA, CDR2 FQGNSA. V was trimmed by 3 bases and J by 7 bases, leaving 10 bases between them. CDR3 in amino acids: CASSFQNPQPQHF. CDR3 coding DNA: TGTGCCAGCAGCTTCCAGAATCCGCAGCCCCAGCATTTT. Full variable domain (missing parts from reference TRBV7-2 and TRBJ1-5): GAGVSQSPSNKVTEKGKDVELRCDPISGHTALYWYRQSLGQGLEFLIYFQGNSAPDKSGLPSDRFSAERTGGSVSTLTIQRTQQEDSAVYLCASSFQNPQPQHFGDGTRLSIL.

CDR3 region: CASSPPGERGEKLFF. DNA for the CDR3: TGTGCCAGCAGCCCGCCCGGGGAACGGGGGGAAAAACTGTTTTTT. The chain has TRBV7-2 and TRBJ1-4, with a weak D call TRBD1 (5 bases). V lost 5 bases and J 8 bases, leaving 18 bases between the germline ends. Germline CDR1 reads SGHTA; CDR2 reads FQGNSA. There are 15 residues in the CDR3.

This clonotype was recorded many times. This rearrangement joins TRBV11-2 to TRBJ2-7, with unresolved D. The CDR3 has 15 residues. From germline, CDR1 is SGHAT and CDR2 FQNNGV. Trimming stripped 0 bases from V and 0 bases from J, with 9 bases between. Written as DNA, the CDR3 is TGTGCCAGCAGCTTAGATCGACGGATCTCCTACGAGCAGTACTTC. This codes for CASSLDRRISYEQYF. The full variable domain, rest sourced from reference TRBV11-2 and TRBJ2-7, is EAGVAQSPRYKIIEKRQSVAFWCNPISGHATLYWYQQILGQGPKLLIQFQNNGVVDDSQLPKDRFSAERLKGVDSTLKIQPAKLEDSAVYLCASSLDRRISYEQYFGPGTRLTVT.

This clonotype was seen a handful of times. The J gene is TRBJ1-3, the V gene TRBV5-4, with D uncertain. The CDR3 is 16 residues long. Germline CDR1 and CDR2: SGHNT and YYREEE (reference sequence). V lost 0 bases and J 0 bases, leaving 10 bases between the germline ends. CDR3 DNA sequence: TGTGCCAGCAGCTTGGAAAAAGGCCTCTCTGGAAACACCATATATTTT. Amino acid sequence: CASSLEKGLSGNTIYF. Using reference TRBV5-4 and TRBJ1-3 for the parts outside the CDR3, the full variable domain is ETGVTQSPTHLIKTRGQQVTLRCSSQSGHNTVSWYQQALGQGPQFIFQYYREEENGRGNFPPRFSGLQFPNYSSELNVNALELDDSALYLCASSLEKGLSGNTIYFGEGSWLTVV.

The V gene is TRBV19, the J gene TRBJ1-5; perhaps TRBD1 as D (6 bases). Germline-derived CDR1 and CDR2 are LNHDA and SQIVND (reference sequence). V lost 9 bases to trimming and J lost 5 bases, with 23 bases between them. The CDR3 length is 16 residues. CDR3 sequence (DNA): TGTGCCAGCGGTCTGACAGGTTCCGCGGGGCATCAGCCCCAGCATTTT. Its translation is CASGLTGSAGHQPQHF.